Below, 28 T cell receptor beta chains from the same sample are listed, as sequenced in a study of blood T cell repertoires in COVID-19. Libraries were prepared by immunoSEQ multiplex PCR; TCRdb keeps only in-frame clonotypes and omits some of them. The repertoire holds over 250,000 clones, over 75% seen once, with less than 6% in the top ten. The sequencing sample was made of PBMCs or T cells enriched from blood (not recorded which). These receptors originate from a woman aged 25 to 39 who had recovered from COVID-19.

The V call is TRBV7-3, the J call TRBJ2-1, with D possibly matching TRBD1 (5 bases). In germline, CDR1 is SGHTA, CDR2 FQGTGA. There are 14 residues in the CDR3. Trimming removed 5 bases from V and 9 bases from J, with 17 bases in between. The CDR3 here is CASSPRGWGPEQFF. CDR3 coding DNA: TGTGCCAGCAGCCCCCGCGGTTGGGGCCCTGAGCAGTTCTTC.

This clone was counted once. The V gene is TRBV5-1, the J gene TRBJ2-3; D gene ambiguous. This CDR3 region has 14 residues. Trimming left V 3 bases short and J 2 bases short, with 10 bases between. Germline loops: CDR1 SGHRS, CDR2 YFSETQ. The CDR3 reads CASSSLSSTDTQYF. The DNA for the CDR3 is TGCGCCAGCAGCTCCCTTTCGTCCACAGATACGCAGTATTTT.

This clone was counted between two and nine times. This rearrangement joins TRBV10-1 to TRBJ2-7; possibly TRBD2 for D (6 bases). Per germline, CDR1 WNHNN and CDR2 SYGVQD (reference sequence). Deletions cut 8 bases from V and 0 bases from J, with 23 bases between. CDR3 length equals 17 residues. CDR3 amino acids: CASCKWRVGQISYEQYF. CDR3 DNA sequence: TGCGCCAGCTGCAAGTGGAGGGTGGGCCAAATCTCCTACGAGCAGTACTTC.

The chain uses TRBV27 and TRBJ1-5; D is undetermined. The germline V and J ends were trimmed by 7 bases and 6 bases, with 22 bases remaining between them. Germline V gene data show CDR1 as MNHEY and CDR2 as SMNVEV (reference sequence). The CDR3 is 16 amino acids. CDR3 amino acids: CASTPNLRVDGQPQHF. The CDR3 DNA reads TGTGCCAGCACCCCTAATCTTCGAGTTGATGGTCAGCCCCAGCATTTT.

This CDR3 is CASSQVSPGSGRGLAYGYTF. The CDR3 DNA reads as TGCGCCAGCAGCCAAGTTTCTCCGGGCTCAGGGAGGGGGTTAGCCTATGGCTACACCTTC. The genes are TRBV4-1 and TRBJ1-2, with D maybe TRBD1 (6 bases). Between the trimmed V and J ends, which lost 1 base and 4 bases, there was a span of 28 bases. CDR1 MGHRA and CDR2 YSYEKL come from the germline V gene. CDR3 length: 20 residues.

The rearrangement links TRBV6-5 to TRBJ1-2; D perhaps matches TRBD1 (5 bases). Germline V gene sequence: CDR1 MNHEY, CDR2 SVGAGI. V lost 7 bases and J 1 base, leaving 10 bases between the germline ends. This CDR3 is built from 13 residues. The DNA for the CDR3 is TGTGCCAGCAAAGACAGAATTAACTATGGCTACACCTTC. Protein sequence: CASKDRINYGYTF.

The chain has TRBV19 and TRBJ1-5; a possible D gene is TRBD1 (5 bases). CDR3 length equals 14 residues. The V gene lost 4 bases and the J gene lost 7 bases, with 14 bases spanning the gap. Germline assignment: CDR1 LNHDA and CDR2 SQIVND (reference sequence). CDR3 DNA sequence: TGTGCCAGTAGTACCCAGGGCTACGGACAGCCCCAGCATTTT. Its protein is CASSTQGYGQPQHF.

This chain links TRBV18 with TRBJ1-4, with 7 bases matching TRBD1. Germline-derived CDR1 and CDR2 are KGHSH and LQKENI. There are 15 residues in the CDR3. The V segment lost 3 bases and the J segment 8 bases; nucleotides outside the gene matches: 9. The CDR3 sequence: CASSPRDSLGEKLFF. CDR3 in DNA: TGTGCCAGCTCACCGAGGGACAGCCTAGGGGAAAAACTGTTTTTT.

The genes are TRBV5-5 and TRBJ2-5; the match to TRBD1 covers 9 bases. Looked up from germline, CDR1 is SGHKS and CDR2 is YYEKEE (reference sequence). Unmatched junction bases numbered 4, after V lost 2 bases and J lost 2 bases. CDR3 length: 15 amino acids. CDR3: CASSLLTGGQETQYF. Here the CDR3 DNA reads TGTGCCAGCAGCTTACTGACAGGGGGACAAGAGACCCAGTACTTC.

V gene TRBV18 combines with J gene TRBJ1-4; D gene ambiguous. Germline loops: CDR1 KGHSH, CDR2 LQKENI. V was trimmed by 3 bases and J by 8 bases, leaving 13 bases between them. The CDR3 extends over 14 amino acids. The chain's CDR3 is CASSPAGWKEKLFF. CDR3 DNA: TGTGCCAGCTCACCGGCGGGTTGGAAGGAAAAACTGTTTTTT.

The CDR3 DNA sequence: TGTGCCAGCAGTGACGGCAGGGGAGTCACTGAAGCTTTCTTT. The encoded protein is CASSDGRGVTEAFF. J is TRBJ1-1 and V is TRBV2, with D tentatively TRBD1 (6 bases). The CDR3 consists of 14 residues. Germline-derived CDR1 and CDR2 are SNHLY and FYNNEI. Trimming pared 3 bases from V and 4 bases from J, leaving 12 bases between.

In nucleotides, the CDR3 is TGCGCCAGCAGACCGGAGAGCTCTGGAAACACCATATATTTT. Translating it yields CASRPESSGNTIYF. The rearrangement links TRBV5-1 to TRBJ1-3; D unresolved. The V and J ends lost 5 bases and 0 bases respectively, with 9 bases between them. CDR3 length: 14 residues. Germline V gene sequence: CDR1 SGHRS, CDR2 YFSETQ.

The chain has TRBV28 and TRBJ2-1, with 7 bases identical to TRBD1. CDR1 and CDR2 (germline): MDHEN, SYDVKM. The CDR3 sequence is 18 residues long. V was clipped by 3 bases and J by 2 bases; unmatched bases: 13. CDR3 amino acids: CASSFNPLAGTAYNEQFF. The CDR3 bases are TGTGCCAGCAGTTTCAACCCCCTTGCCGGGACAGCCTACAATGAGCAGTTCTTC.

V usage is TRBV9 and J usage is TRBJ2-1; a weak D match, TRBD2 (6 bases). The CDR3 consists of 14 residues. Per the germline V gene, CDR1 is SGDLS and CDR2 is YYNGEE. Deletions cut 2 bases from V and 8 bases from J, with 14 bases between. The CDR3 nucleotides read TGTGCCAGCAGCGTTTCCTGGAGGGTCCATGAGCAGTTCTTC. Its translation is CASSVSWRVHEQFF.

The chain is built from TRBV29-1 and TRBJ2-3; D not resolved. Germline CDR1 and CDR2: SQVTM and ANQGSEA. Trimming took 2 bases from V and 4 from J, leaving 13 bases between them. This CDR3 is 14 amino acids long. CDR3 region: CSVESATSADTQYF. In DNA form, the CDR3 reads TGCAGCGTTGAATCTGCAACTTCCGCAGATACGCAGTATTTT.

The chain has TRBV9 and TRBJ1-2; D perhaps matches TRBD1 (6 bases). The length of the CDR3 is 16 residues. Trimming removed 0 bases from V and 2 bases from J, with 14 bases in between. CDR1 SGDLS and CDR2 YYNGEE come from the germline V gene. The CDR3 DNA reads TGTGCCAGCAGCGTAGGGACAGCACAATCAAACTATGGCTACACCTTC. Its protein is CASSVGTAQSNYGYTF.

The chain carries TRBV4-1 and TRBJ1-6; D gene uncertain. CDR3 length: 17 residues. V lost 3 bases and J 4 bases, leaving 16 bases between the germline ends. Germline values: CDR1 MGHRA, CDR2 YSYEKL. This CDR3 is CASSHCFSSRYNSPLHF. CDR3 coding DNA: TGCGCCAGCAGCCATTGCTTTTCTAGCAGGTATAATTCACCCCTCCACTTT.

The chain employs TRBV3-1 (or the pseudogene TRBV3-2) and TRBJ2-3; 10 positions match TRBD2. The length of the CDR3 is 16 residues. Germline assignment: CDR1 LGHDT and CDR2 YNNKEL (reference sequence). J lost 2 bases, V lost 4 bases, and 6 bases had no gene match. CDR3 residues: CASSPELAGYTDTQYF. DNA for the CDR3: TGTGCCAGCAGCCCCGAACTAGCGGGGTACACAGATACGCAGTATTTT.

The CDR3 sequence is CASSFRDRGSEKLFF. The DNA for the CDR3 is TGTGCCAGCAGTTTCCGGGACAGGGGAAGTGAAAAACTGTTTTTT. V usage is TRBV6-5 and J usage is TRBJ1-4; TRBD1 matches 10 bases. The CDR3 consists of 15 residues. Germline V lookup: CDR1 MNHEY, CDR2 SVGAGI. V lost 4 bases to trimming and J lost 7 bases; unmatched junction nucleotides: 6.

The DNA for the CDR3 is TGCAGTGCTAGTGACAGGGGGGACCTGGATACGCAGTATTTT. This translates into CSASDRGDLDTQYF. The gene calls are TRBV20-1 and TRBJ2-3; 9 bases are a match to TRBD1. Per germline, CDR1 DFQATT and CDR2 SNEGSKA (reference sequence). Trimming took 3 bases from V and 6 from J; bases not matched to a gene: 7. This CDR3 contains 14 residues.

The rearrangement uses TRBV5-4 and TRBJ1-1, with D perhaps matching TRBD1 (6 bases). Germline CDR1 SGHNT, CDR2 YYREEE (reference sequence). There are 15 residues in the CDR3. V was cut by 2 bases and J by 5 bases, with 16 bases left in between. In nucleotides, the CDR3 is TGTGCCAGCAGCTTTCTACAGGGTTCGAATACTGAAGCTTTCTTT. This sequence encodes CASSFLQGSNTEAFF.

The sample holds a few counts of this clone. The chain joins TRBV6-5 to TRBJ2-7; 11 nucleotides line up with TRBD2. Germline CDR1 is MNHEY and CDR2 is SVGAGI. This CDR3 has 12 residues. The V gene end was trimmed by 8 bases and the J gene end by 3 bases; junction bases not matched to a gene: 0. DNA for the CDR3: TGTGCCAGCGGACTAGCGGGCTACGAGCAGTACTTC. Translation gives CASGLAGYEQYF.

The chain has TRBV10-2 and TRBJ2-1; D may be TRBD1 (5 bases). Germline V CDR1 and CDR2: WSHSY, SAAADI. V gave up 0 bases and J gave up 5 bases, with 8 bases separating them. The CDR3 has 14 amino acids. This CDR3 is CASSESGRNNEQFF. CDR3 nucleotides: TGCGCCAGCAGTGAGTCGGGGCGAAACAATGAGCAGTTCTTC.

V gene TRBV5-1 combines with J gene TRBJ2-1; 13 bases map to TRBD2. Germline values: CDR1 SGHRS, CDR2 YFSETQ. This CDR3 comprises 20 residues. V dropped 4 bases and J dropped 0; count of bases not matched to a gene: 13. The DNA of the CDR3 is TGCGCCAGCAGCCCTCGGACTAGCGGGGGCATCCTTGGCTCCTACAATGAGCAGTTCTTC. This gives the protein CASSPRTSGGILGSYNEQFF.

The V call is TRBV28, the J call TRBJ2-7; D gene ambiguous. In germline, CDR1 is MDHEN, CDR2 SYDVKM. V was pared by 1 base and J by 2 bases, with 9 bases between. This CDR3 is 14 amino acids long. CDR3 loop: CASSLSGRTYEQYF. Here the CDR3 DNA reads TGTGCCAGCAGTTTATCAGGCAGAACCTACGAGCAGTACTTC.

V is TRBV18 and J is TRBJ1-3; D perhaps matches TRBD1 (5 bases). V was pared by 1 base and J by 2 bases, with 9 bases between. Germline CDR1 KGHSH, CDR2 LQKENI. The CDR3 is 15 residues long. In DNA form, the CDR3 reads TGTGCCAGCTCACCACAGGGGCTACCTGGAAACACCATATATTTT. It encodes CASSPQGLPGNTIYF.

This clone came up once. The CDR3 nucleotides read TGTGCCAGCAGCCAAGATTTGGAGGGGCATCAGCCCCAGCATTTT. Its protein is CASSQDLEGHQPQHF. The chain links TRBV3-1 (or the pseudogene TRBV3-2) to TRBJ1-5; D might be TRBD1 (5 bases). The CDR3 is made up of 15 amino acids. Germline CDR1 reads LGHDT; CDR2 reads YNNKEL (reference sequence). The V gene lost 0 bases and the J gene lost 5 bases, with 11 bases spanning the gap.

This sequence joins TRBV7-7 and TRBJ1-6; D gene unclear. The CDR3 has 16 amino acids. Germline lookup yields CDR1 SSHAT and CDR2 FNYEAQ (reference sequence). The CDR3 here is CVLLPSPSSYNSPLHF. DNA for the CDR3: TGTGTCCTCCTTCCCTCCCCTTCCTCCTATAATTCACCCCTCCACTTT.